Sequencing of this T cell receptor (beta chain) was carried out in a study of regulatory T cells in long-lasting Graves disease. As for time point: persistent/refractory GD, antithyroid drugs over 5 years with positive TRAb. After RNA was extracted from PBMCs, the TCR library was made from it. Researchers made TCR beta libraries by using iRepertoire HTBI primers and running Arm-PCR on CDR3 regions. TCRdb itself ran the multiplex PCR reads through MiXCR, one entry per CDR3 protein. Of 350,000 to 450,000 distinct CDR3 sequences in the sample, under 25% were seen once. This clonotype was recorded many times. This receptor was taken from a female donor with Graves disease. The sample consisted of peripheral blood mononuclear cells (PBMCs), taken when the disease was refractory, from a patient treated with antithyroid drugs.

This CDR3 is CASLPPGGGWETQYF. As DNA, the CDR3 is TGTGCCAGCTTACCCCCGGGAGGGGGCTGGGAGACCCAGTACTTC. The chain uses TRBV2 and TRBJ2-5, with a possible D match to TRBD2 (8 bases). V lost 8 bases, J lost 5 bases, and 21 bases lay in between. Germline CDR1 and CDR2: SNHLY and FYNNEI. The CDR3 is 15 amino acids.